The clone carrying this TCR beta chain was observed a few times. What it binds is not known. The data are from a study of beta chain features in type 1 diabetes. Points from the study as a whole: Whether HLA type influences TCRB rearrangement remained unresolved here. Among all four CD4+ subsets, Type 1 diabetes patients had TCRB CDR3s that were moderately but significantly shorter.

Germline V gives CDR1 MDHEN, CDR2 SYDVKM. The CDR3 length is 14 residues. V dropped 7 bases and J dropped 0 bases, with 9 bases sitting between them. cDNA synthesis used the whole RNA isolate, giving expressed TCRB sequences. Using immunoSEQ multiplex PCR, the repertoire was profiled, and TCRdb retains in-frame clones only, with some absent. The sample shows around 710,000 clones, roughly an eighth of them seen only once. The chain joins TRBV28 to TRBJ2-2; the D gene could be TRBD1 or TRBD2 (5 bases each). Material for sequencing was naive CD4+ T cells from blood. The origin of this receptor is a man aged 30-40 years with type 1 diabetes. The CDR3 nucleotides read TGTGCCAGCATCGGGGCTGCGAACACCGGGGAGCTGTTTTTT. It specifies CASIGAANTGELFF.